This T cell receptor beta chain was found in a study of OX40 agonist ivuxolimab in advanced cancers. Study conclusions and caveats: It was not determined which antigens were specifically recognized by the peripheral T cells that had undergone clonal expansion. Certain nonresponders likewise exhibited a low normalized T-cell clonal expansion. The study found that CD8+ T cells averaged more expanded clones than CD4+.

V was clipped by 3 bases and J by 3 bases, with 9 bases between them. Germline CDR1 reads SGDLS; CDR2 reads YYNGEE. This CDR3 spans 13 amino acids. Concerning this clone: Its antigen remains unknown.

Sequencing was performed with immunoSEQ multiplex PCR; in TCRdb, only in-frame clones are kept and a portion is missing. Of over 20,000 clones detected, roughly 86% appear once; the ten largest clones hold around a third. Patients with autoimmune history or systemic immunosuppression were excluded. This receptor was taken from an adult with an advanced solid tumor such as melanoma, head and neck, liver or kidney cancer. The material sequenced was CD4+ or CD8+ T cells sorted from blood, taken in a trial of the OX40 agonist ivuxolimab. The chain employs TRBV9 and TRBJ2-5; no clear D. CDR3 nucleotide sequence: TGTGCCAGCAGCGCGAAAGTAAAAGAGACCCAGTACTTC. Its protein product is CASSAKVKETQYF. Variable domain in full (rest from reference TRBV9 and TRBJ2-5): DSGVTQTPKHLITATGQRVTLRCSPRSGDLSVYWYQQSLDQGLQFLIQYYNGEERAKGNILERFSAQQFPDLHSELNLSSLELGDSALYFCASSAKVKETQYFGPGTRLLVL.